The subject of this entry is one T cell receptor beta chain. What it binds is not known. Sequencing was performed with immunoSEQ multiplex PCR; in TCRdb, only in-frame clones are kept and a portion is missing. The sample has 110,000 to 150,000 clones, about 86% seen once; the top ten hold roughly 3.8%. The data were obtained in a study of T cell responses to AZD1222 COVID-19 vaccine. Trimming cost V 8 bases and J 2 bases, with 11 bases left between them. CDR3 length: 13 residues. Germline V lookup: CDR1 SNHLY, CDR2 FYNNEI. Study-level findings and limits: Of spike-specific TCRs, nearly half reportedly target regions left unmutated in variants. Regions 160-218 and 743-854 dominated among vaccine-associated CD4 TCRs spanning spike.

Sequenced here: peripheral blood, sampled on day 0 of AZD1222 vaccination. The TCR was taken from an adult in good health. V is TRBV2 and J is TRBJ2-3; weak D call: TRBD2 (6 bases). CDR3 in DNA: TGTGCCAGCGGAGGACTATACACAGATACGCAGTATTTT. Translation: CASGGLYTDTQYF.